The clone carrying this TCR beta chain appeared a few times. Its target is not known. These data belong to a study of early T cells in non-severe SARS-CoV-2 infection. Study-wide context: Sequencing targeted bulk RNA from unsorted whole blood, leaving chains unpaired.

Unique molecular identifiers were attached to individual cDNA molecules. In TCRdb, the 5' RACE reads were re-called with MiXCR into one record per CDR3 protein. This sample has approximately 21,000 distinct CDR3 sequences; 5.3% occur once, and the top ten carry around 10%. Study-wide results and limits: VDJdb matching skewed toward anti-spike CD8 responses, missing private and CD4 specificities.

The V and J ends lost 0 bases and 4 bases respectively, with 9 bases between them. CDR1 and CDR2 from the germline V gene are LGHNA and YSLEER. The CDR3 covers 15 residues. Source material: whole blood. The clonotype was recovered from an adult who was a healthcare worker with PCR-confirmed SARS-CoV-2 infection or an uninfected control (not recorded which). The chain has TRBV4-3 and TRBJ2-2; D remains unclear. CDR3 protein: CASSQELGITGELFF. The CDR3 DNA reads as TGCGCCAGCAGCCAAGAGCTAGGGATCACCGGGGAGCTGTTTTTT.